The 25 T cell receptor beta chains below come from one sample, sequenced in a study of blood T cell repertoires in COVID-19. Profiled with immunoSEQ multiplex PCR; TCRdb holds only in-frame clones, not every one. In the table there are 90,000 to 120,000 clones, around 80% of which are singletons. Sequenced sample: peripheral blood. The origin of the receptors is a man aged 70 or older with active or convalescent COVID-19.

The chain recombines TRBV15 with TRBJ1-5, with no clear D. The CDR3 is made up of 15 amino acids. The germline V gene encodes CDR1 LNHNV and CDR2 YYDKDF (reference sequence). The germline V and J ends were trimmed by 8 bases and 4 bases, with 18 bases remaining between them. The CDR3 loop is CATWSPSAGNQPQHF. CDR3 in DNA: TGTGCCACCTGGTCACCCAGCGCGGGGAATCAGCCCCAGCATTTT.

This clone was counted a single time. J is TRBJ2-5 and V is TRBV18; no reliable D call. Germline CDR1 and CDR2: KGHSH and LQKENI. CDR3 size: 15 residues. V gave up 2 bases and J gave up 0 bases, with 10 bases separating them. CDR3 region: CASSPIAIDQETQYF. CDR3 in DNA: TGTGCCAGCTCACCAATTGCTATAGACCAAGAGACCCAGTACTTC.

V gene TRBV28 combines with J gene TRBJ2-1; 12 bases line up with TRBD2. Germline CDR1 is MDHEN and CDR2 is SYDVKM. The CDR3 loop spans 17 amino acids. The V and J ends lost 5 bases and 2 bases, in that order; junction bases with no gene match: 7. CDR3 sequence: CASSKLAGGPTYNEQFF. CDR3 DNA sequence: TGTGCCAGCAGTAAGCTAGCGGGAGGGCCAACCTACAATGAGCAGTTCTTC.

J is TRBJ1-1 and V is TRBV6-1, with 10 bases matching TRBD1. Germline V gene sequence: CDR1 MNHNS, CDR2 SASEGT. The CDR3 runs to 17 residues. The V gene end was trimmed by 4 bases and the J gene end by 0 bases; junction bases not matched to a gene: 8. CDR3: CASSARDRGTMNTEAFF. CDR3 DNA sequence: TGTGCCAGCAGTGCCCGGGACAGGGGAACGATGAACACTGAAGCTTTCTTT.

V is TRBV9 and J is TRBJ2-4; 7 nucleotides match TRBD2. V shed 5 bases, J shed 5 bases, and the junction held 10 bases outside the gene matches. The CDR3 covers 15 residues. Germline CDR1 SGDLS, CDR2 YYNGEE. The CDR3 here is CASSANWAGENIQYF. The CDR3 coding sequence is TGTGCCAGCAGTGCCAATTGGGCGGGAGAAAACATTCAGTACTTC.

The rearrangement joins TRBV19 to TRBJ1-1, with D tentatively TRBD1 (5 bases). V was clipped by 3 bases and J by 4 bases, with 15 bases between them. The CDR3 has 15 residues. CDR1 and CDR2 from the germline V gene are LNHDA and SQIVND (reference sequence). Here the CDR3 reads CASSMGSRGGTEAFF. The CDR3 nucleotides read TGTGCCAGTAGTATGGGGTCCCGGGGGGGCACTGAAGCTTTCTTT.

The J gene is TRBJ1-5, the V gene TRBV29-1, with a weak D call TRBD1 (5 bases). CDR3 length: 13 amino acids. CDR1 is SQVTM and CDR2 is ANQGSEA in the germline V gene. V lost 4 bases and J 5 bases, leaving 12 bases between the germline ends. CDR3 nucleotide sequence: TGCAGCGTTGGGGTACAAGGGGATCAGCCCCAGCATTTT. Amino acid sequence: CSVGVQGDQPQHF.

V is TRBV7-9 and J is TRBJ1-4, with D perhaps matching TRBD1 (5 bases). Germline CDR1 reads SEHNR; CDR2 reads FQNEAQ (reference sequence). Trimming shortened V by 5 bases and J by 8 bases, and 12 bases separated the two germline ends. The CDR3 runs to 13 residues. Here the CDR3 reads CASSPLGAEKLFF. As DNA, the CDR3 is TGTGCCAGCAGCCCCTTAGGGGCAGAAAAACTGTTTTTT.

This clone showed up just once. The CDR3 DNA reads as TGTGCCATTGGGGGGGAACCCACAGATACGCAGTATTTT. It encodes CAIGGEPTDTQYF. The V call is TRBV10-3, the J call TRBJ2-3; TRBD2 matches at 7 bases. The V gene's germline CDR1 is ENHRY and CDR2 SYGVKD. V was clipped by 9 bases and J by 2 bases; unmatched bases: 5. The CDR3 length is 13 residues.

V is TRBV6-6 and J is TRBJ1-5; 7 bases fit TRBD1. In germline, CDR1 is MNHNY, CDR2 SVGAGI (reference sequence). This CDR3 is 14 amino acids long. The V segment lost 7 bases and the J segment 3 bases; nucleotides outside the gene matches: 6. CDR3 coding DNA: TGTGCCAGCAAAGATGGACAGGTCAATCAGCCCCAGCATTTT. It translates to CASKDGQVNQPQHF.

The chain has TRBV11-2 and TRBJ1-1; 7 nucleotides match TRBD1. The CDR3 is 15 residues long. J lost 4 bases, V lost 2 bases, and 7 bases had no gene match. Looked up from germline, CDR1 is SGHAT and CDR2 is FQNNGV. In DNA form, the CDR3 reads TGTGCCAGCAGCTTAACGGCAGGGGGAACCACTGAAGCTTTCTTT. Amino acids: CASSLTAGGTTEAFF. The full variable domain, in which reference TRBV11-2 and TRBJ1-1 provide the parts outside the CDR3, is EAGVAQSPRYKIIEKRQSVAFWCNPISGHATLYWYQQILGQGPKLLIQFQNNGVVDDSQLPKDRFSAERLKGVDSTLKIQPAKLEDSAVYLCASSLTAGGTTEAFFGQGTRLTVV.

The chain uses TRBV27 and TRBJ1-1; the D is unclear. The CDR3 is made up of 15 amino acids. With 0 bases removed from V and 1 base from J, the gap between germline ends came to 9 bases. The germline gives CDR1 MNHEY, CDR2 SMNVEV (reference sequence). CDR3 sequence reads: CASSLSRVGNTEAFF. The CDR3 coding sequence is TGTGCCAGCAGTTTATCGAGGGTCGGGAACACTGAAGCTTTCTTT.

The rearrangement uses TRBV4-1 and TRBJ1-2, with D perhaps matching TRBD1 (6 bases). Trimming removed 2 bases at V and 5 bases at J, with 12 bases between. CDR3 size: 14 residues. The germline gives CDR1 MGHRA, CDR2 YSYEKL. In DNA form, the CDR3 reads TGCGCCAGCAGCCAATTAGGGGGATCTTATGGCTACACCTTC. This translates into CASSQLGGSYGYTF.

This sequence joins TRBV7-2 and TRBJ1-4; D might be TRBD1 (5 bases). The germline V gene encodes CDR1 SGHTA and CDR2 FQGNSA. Trimming cost V 3 bases and J 5 bases, with 10 bases left between them. The CDR3 loop spans 14 amino acids. DNA for the CDR3: TGTGCCAGCAGCTTGTCCAGGGTCAATGAAAAACTGTTTTTT. This gives the protein CASSLSRVNEKLFF.

The chain recombines TRBV7-2 with TRBJ2-7; 14 nucleotides align to TRBD2. This CDR3 contains 18 residues. Germline trimming cut 1 base from V and 6 bases from J; bases unmatched to any gene: 11. Germline loops: CDR1 SGHTA, CDR2 FQGNSA. The CDR3 sequence: CASSLGVGRTSGRREQYF. Written as DNA, the CDR3 is TGTGCCAGCAGCTTAGGAGTTGGGCGGACTAGCGGGAGGCGCGAGCAGTACTTC.

This chain connects TRBV19 to TRBJ1-5, with a tentative D call TRBD1 (6 bases). V was cut by 5 bases and J by 13 bases, with 21 bases left in between. CDR3 length equals 14 residues. Germline V gives CDR1 LNHDA, CDR2 SQIVND (reference sequence). In nucleotides, the CDR3 is TGTGCCAGTAGTCCGACGACAGGACTGAGGTATCAGCATTTT. Protein product: CASSPTTGLRYQHF. Using reference TRBV19 and TRBJ1-5 for the parts outside the CDR3, the full variable domain is DGGITQSPKYLFRKEGQNVTLSCEQNLNHDAMYWYRQDPGQGLRLIYYSQIVNDFQKGDIAEGYSVSREKKESFPLTVTSAQKNPTAFYLCASSPTTGLRYQHFGDGTRLSIL.

The chain's CDR3 is CASSLVSGEKLFF. CDR3 DNA sequence: TGCGCCAGCAGCTTGGTTTCCGGTGAAAAACTGTTTTTT. J is TRBJ1-4 and V is TRBV5-1; D is uncertain. Per germline, CDR1 SGHRS and CDR2 YFSETQ. There are 13 residues in the CDR3. Trimming removed 0 bases at V and 7 bases at J, with 7 bases between.

The V gene is TRBV2, the J gene TRBJ2-7; tentative D call: TRBD1 (6 bases). The germline gives CDR1 SNHLY, CDR2 FYNNEI. The germline V and J ends were trimmed by 7 bases and 7 bases, with 14 bases remaining between them. CDR3 length: 12 residues. The chain's CDR3 is CASNTGIGEQYF. Written as DNA, the CDR3 is TGTGCCAGCAATACAGGGATAGGGGAGCAGTACTTC.

The V call is TRBV20-1, the J call TRBJ2-1; 9 bases fit TRBD1. Germline assignment: CDR1 DFQATT and CDR2 SNEGSKA (reference sequence). Losses at the gene ends were 5 bases for V and 15 bases for J; bases not matched to a gene: 8. CDR3 length: 11 residues. The chain's CDR3 is CSADGQGRTFF. The CDR3 region has the DNA TGCAGTGCTGACGGACAGGGGAGGACGTTCTTC.

The CDR3 region has the DNA TGTGCCAGCAGCTTGAACTGGGGGGATGGCTACACCTTC. Its translation is CASSLNWGDGYTF. The chain is built from TRBV5-6 and TRBJ1-2; tentative D call: TRBD1 (5 bases). Germline V lookup: CDR1 SGHDT, CDR2 YYEEEE. V lost 1 base to trimming and J lost 6 bases, with 10 bases between them. CDR3 length: 13 residues.

The J gene is TRBJ2-1, the V gene TRBV2; 11 bases line up with TRBD2. The germline CDR1 and CDR2 sequences are SNHLY and FYNNEI. V lost 5 bases and J lost 4; bases outside the gene matches: 4. This CDR3 is built from 15 residues. CDR3 nucleotides: TGTGCCAGCAGTCAACTAGCGGGAGAATACAATGAGCAGTTCTTC. As protein: CASSQLAGEYNEQFF. The full variable domain, its missing parts supplied by reference TRBV2 and TRBJ2-1, is EPEVTQTPSHQVTQMGQEVILRCVPISNHLYFYWYRQILGQKVEFLVSFYNNEISEKSEIFDDQFSVERPDGSNFTLKIRSTKLEDSAMYFCASSQLAGEYNEQFFGPGTRLTVL.

The chain is built from TRBV2 and TRBJ2-7, with 9 bases lining up with TRBD2. Unmatched junction bases numbered 4, after V lost 5 bases and J lost 2 bases. CDR1 is SNHLY and CDR2 is FYNNEI in the germline V gene. This CDR3 region has 14 residues. The CDR3 spells CASSWASGTYEQYF. CDR3 sequence (DNA): TGTGCCAGCAGTTGGGCTAGCGGGACCTACGAGCAGTACTTC.

This sequence joins TRBV29-1 and TRBJ1-2; 11 nucleotides line up with TRBD1. Germline values: CDR1 SQVTM, CDR2 ANQGSEA. The V and J ends lost 2 bases and 6 bases, in that order; junction bases with no gene match: 8. This CDR3 comprises 15 residues. CDR3 in amino acids: CSVEFIRDRGNGYTF. DNA for the CDR3: TGCAGCGTTGAATTCATACGGGACAGGGGGAATGGCTACACCTTC.

V is TRBV19 and J is TRBJ1-2; 8 bases are a match to TRBD1. Germline loops: CDR1 LNHDA, CDR2 SQIVND (reference sequence). Trimming removed 2 bases from V and 8 bases from J; junction bases left unmatched: 16. The CDR3 consists of 17 residues. The CDR3 is CASSIRGQASILWGYTF. The CDR3 nucleotides read TGTGCCAGTAGTATAAGGGGACAGGCCTCCATTCTTTGGGGCTACACCTTC.

The chain couples TRBV28 to TRBJ2-6; TRBD1 matches 10 bases. J gave up 0 bases and V 3 bases, and 2 bases lay outside the gene matches. Germline-derived CDR1 and CDR2 are MDHEN and SYDVKM. The CDR3 is made up of 17 amino acids. CDR3 protein: CASSLGQGHSGANVLTF. DNA of the CDR3: TGTGCCAGCAGTTTGGGACAGGGGCACTCTGGGGCCAACGTCCTGACTTTC.